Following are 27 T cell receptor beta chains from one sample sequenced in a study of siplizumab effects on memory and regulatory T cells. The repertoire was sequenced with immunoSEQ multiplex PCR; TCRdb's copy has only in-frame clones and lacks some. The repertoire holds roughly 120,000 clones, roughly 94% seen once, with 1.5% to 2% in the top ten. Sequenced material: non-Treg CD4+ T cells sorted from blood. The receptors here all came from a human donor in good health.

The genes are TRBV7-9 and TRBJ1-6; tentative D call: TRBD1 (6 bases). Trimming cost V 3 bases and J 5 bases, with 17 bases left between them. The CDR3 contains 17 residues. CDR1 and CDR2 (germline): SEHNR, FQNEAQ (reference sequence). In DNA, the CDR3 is TGTGCCAGCAGCTTCACAGGGAAGGTTGTACATAATTCACCCCTCCACTTT. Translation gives CASSFTGKVVHNSPLHF.

For the CDR3, the DNA is TGTGCCAGCTCACCGAGCAATAGCAATCAGCCCCAGCATTTT. It yields the protein CASSPSNSNQPQHF. The genes are TRBV18 and TRBJ1-5; D gene unclear. Germline V lookup: CDR1 KGHSH, CDR2 LQKENI. Trimming removed 3 bases from V and 0 bases from J, with 6 bases in between. CDR3 length: 14 residues. Based on the CDR3 plus reference TRBV18 and TRBJ1-5, the full variable domain is NAGVMQNPRHLVRRRGQEARLRCSPMKGHSHVYWYRQLPEEGLKFMVYLQKENIIDESGMPKERFSAEFPKEGPSILRIQQVVRGDSAAYFCASSPSNSNQPQHFGDGTRLSIL.

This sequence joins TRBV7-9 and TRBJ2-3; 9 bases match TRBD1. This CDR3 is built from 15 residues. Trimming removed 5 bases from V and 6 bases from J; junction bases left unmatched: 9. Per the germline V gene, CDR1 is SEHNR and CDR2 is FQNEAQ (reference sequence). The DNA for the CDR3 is TGTGCCAGCAGCCCGGGACAGGGAGTAACCGATACGCAGTATTTT. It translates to CASSPGQGVTDTQYF. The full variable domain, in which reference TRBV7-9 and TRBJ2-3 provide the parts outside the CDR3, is DTGVSQNPRHKITKRGQNVTFRCDPISEHNRLYWYRQTLGQGPEFLTYFQNEAQLEKSRLLSDRFSAERPKGSFSTLEIQRTEQGDSAMYLCASSPGQGVTDTQYFGPGTRLTVL.

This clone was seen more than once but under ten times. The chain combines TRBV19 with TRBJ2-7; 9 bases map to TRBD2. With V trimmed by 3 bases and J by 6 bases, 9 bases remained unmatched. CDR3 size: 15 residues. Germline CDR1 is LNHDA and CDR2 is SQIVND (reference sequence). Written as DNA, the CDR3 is TGTGCCAGTAGTATGATGGCTAGCGGGATAAGCGAGCAGTACTTC. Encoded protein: CASSMMASGISEQYF.

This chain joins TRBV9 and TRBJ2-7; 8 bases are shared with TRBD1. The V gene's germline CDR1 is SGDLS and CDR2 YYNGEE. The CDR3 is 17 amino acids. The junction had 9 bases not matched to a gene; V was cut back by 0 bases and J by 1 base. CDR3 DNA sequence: TGTGCCAGCAGCGTAGAGTCTGTCGGACAGGGTTCCTACGAGCAGTACTTC. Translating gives CASSVESVGQGSYEQYF.

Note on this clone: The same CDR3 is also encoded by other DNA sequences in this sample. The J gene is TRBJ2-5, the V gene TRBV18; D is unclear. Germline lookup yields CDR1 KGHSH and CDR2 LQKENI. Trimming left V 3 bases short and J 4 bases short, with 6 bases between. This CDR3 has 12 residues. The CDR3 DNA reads TGTGCCAGCTCACCTCGATCAGAGACCCAGTACTTC. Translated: CASSPRSETQYF.

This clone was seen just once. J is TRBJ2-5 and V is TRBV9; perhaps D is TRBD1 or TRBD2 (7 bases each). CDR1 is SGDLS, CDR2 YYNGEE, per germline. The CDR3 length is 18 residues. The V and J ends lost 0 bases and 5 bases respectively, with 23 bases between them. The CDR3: CASSVVGRGRGSGETQYF. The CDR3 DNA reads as TGTGCCAGCAGCGTAGTCGGCAGGGGGAGGGGAAGCGGGGAGACCCAGTACTTC.

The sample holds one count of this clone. The CDR3 DNA reads TGTGCCAGCAGCTCATTACAGGGGGGGTCCTACAATGAGCAGTTCTTC. Protein product: CASSSLQGGSYNEQFF. V gene TRBV7-9 combines with J gene TRBJ2-1, with D possibly matching TRBD1 (8 bases). The V gene lost 4 bases and the J gene lost 1 base, with 14 bases spanning the gap. Germline CDR1 SEHNR, CDR2 FQNEAQ (reference sequence). The CDR3 length is 16 residues. Based on the CDR3 plus reference TRBV7-9 and TRBJ2-1, the full variable domain is DTGVSQNPRHKITKRGQNVTFRCDPISEHNRLYWYRQTLGQGPEFLTYFQNEAQLEKSRLLSDRFSAERPKGSFSTLEIQRTEQGDSAMYLCASSSLQGGSYNEQFFGPGTRLTVL.

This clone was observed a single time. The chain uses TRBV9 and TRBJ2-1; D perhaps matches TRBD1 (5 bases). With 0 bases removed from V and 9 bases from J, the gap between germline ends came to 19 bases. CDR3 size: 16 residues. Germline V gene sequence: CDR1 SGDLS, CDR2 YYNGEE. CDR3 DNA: TGTGCCAGCAGCGTAGGTTCTGCGCTCGGCAGGGTTGAGCAGTTCTTC. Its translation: CASSVGSALGRVEQFF.

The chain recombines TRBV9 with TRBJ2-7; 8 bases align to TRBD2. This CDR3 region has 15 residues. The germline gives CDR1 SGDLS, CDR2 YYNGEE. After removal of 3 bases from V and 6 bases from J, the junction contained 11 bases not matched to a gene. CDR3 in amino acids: CASSASPSGSSEQYF. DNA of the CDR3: TGTGCCAGCAGCGCCTCCCCCAGCGGGAGTAGCGAGCAGTACTTC.

The CDR3: CASSKEVQGPPGEQYF. In DNA, the CDR3 is TGTGCCAGCAGCAAAGAGGTGCAGGGACCGCCTGGCGAGCAGTACTTC. The chain recombines TRBV21-1 with TRBJ2-7. TRBV21-1 is labeled a pseudogene. This CDR3 has 16 residues.

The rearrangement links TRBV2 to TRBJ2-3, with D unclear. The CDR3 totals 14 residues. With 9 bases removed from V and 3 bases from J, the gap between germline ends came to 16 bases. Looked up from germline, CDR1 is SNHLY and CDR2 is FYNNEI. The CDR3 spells CARQGGLKTDTQYF. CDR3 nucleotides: TGTGCCAGACAAGGCGGTTTAAAAACAGATACGCAGTATTTT. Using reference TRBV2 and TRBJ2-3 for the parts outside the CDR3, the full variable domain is EPEVTQTPSHQVTQMGQEVILRCVPISNHLYFYWYRQILGQKVEFLVSFYNNEISEKSEIFDDQFSVERPDGSNFTLKIRSTKLEDSAMYFCARQGGLKTDTQYFGPGTRLTVL.

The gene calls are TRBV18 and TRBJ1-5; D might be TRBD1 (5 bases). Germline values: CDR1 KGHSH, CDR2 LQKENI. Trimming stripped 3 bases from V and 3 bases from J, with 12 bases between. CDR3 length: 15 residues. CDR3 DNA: TGTGCCAGCTCACCGGAAGCGACAGACAATCAGCCCCAGCATTTT. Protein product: CASSPEATDNQPQHF.

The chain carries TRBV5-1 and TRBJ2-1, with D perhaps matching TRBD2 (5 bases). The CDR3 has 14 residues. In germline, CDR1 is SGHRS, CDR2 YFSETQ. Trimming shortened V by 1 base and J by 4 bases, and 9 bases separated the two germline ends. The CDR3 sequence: CASSLKTIYNEQFF. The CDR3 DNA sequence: TGCGCCAGCAGCTTGAAGACTATATACAATGAGCAGTTCTTC.

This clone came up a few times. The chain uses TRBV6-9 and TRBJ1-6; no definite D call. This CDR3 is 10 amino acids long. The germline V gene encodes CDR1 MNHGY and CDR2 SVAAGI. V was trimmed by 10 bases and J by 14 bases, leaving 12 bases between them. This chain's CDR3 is CANMDIALHF. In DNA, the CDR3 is TGTGCCAACATGGATATAGCCCTCCACTTT.

CDR3 in amino acids: CASSLLGDISYEQYF. The CDR3, as DNA: TGTGCCAGCAGTTTACTCGGGGACATCTCCTACGAGCAGTACTTC. V usage is TRBV27 and J usage is TRBJ2-7; TRBD1 is a possible D gene (6 bases). Germline CDR1 reads MNHEY; CDR2 reads SMNVEV (reference sequence). V lost 2 bases and J 0 bases, leaving 11 bases between the germline ends. The CDR3 totals 15 residues.

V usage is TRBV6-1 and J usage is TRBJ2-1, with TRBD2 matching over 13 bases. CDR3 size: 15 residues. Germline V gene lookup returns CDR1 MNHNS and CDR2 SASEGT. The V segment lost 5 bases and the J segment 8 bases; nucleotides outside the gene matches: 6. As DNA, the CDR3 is TGTGCCAGCAGTCCTGGACTAGCGGGAGTCGATGAGCAGTTCTTC. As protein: CASSPGLAGVDEQFF.

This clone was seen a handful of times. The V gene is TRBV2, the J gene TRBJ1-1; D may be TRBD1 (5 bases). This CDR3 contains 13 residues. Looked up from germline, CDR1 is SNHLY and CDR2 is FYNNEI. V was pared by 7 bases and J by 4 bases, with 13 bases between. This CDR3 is CASKEGRSTEAFF. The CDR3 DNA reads TGTGCCAGCAAAGAGGGGAGAAGCACTGAAGCTTTCTTT. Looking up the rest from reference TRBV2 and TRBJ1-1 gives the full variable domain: EPEVTQTPSHQVTQMGQEVILRCVPISNHLYFYWYRQILGQKVEFLVSFYNNEISEKSEIFDDQFSVERPDGSNFTLKIRSTKLEDSAMYFCASKEGRSTEAFFGQGTRLTVV.

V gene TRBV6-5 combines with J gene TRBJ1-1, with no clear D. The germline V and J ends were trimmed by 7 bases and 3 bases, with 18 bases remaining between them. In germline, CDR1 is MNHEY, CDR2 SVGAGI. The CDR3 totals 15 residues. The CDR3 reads CASTNSGGWDTEAFF. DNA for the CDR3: TGTGCCAGCACGAACTCAGGCGGGTGGGACACTGAAGCTTTCTTT.

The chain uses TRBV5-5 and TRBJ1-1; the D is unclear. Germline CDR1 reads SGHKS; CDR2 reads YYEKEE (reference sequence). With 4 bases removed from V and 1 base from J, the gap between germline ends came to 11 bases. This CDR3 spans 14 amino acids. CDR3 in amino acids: CASSGKEGNTEAFF. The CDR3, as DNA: TGTGCCAGCAGCGGGAAGGAGGGGAACACTGAAGCTTTCTTT.

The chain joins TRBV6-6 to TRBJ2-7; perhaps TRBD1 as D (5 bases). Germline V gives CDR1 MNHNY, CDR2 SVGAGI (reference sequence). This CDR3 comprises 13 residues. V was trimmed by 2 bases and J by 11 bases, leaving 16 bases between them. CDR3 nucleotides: TGTGCCAGCAGTTACGGACACCTCAGGAAGGAGTACTTC. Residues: CASSYGHLRKEYF.

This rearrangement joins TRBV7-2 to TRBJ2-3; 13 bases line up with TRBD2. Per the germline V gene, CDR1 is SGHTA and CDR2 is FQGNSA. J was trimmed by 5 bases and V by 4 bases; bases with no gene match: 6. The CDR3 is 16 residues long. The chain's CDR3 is CASSYRTSGSIDTQYF. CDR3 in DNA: TGTGCCAGCAGCTACCGGACTAGCGGGAGTATAGATACGCAGTATTTT.

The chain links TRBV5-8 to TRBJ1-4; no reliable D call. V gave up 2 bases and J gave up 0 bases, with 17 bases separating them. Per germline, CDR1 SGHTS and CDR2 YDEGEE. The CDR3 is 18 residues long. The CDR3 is CASSLHRASEATNEKLFF. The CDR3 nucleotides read TGTGCCAGCAGCTTACATCGTGCGTCCGAAGCAACTAATGAAAAACTGTTTTTT.

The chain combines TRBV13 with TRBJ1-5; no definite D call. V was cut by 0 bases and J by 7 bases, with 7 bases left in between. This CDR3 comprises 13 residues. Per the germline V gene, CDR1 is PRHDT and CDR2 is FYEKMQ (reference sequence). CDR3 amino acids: CASSLGPLQPQHF. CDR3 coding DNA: TGTGCCAGCAGCTTAGGTCCCCTGCAGCCCCAGCATTTT.

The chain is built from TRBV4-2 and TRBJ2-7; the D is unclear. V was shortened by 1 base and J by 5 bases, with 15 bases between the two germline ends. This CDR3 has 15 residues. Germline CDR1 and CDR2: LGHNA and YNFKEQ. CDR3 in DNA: TGTGCCAGCAGCCAAGGTGTCGGCGGACGGGACGAGCAGTACTTC. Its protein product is CASSQGVGGRDEQYF.

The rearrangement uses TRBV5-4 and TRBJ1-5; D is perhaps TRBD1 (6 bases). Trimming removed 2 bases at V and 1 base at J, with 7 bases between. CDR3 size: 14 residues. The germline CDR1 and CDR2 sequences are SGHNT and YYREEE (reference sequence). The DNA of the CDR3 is TGTGCCAGCAGCTTCGACAGGAGCAATCAGCCCCAGCATTTT. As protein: CASSFDRSNQPQHF.

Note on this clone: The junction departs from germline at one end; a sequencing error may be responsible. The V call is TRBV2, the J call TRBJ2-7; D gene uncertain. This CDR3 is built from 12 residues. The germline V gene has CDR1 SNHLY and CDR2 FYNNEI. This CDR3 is CASSDSTRGESF. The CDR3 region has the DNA TGTGCCAGCAGTGACTCAACCCGTGGTGAATCGTTC.